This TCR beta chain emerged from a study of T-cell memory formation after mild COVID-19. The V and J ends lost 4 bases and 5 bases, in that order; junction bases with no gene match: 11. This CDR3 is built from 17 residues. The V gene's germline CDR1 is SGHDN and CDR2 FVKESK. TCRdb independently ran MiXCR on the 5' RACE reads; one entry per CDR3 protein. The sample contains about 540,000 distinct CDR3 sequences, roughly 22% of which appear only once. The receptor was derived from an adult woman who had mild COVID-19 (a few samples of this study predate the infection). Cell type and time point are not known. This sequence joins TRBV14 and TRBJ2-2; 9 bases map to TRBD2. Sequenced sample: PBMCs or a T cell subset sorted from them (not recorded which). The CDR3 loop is CASSPPGTSWVTGELFF. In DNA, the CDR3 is TGTGCCAGCAGCCCCCCCGGGACTAGCTGGGTGACCGGGGAGCTGTTTTTT.